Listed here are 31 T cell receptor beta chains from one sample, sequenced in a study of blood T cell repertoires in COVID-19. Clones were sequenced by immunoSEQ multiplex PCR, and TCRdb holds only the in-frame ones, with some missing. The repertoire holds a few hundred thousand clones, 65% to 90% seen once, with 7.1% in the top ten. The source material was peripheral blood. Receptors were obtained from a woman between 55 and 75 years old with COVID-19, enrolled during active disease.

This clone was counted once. The CDR3 DNA follows: TGCGCCAGCAGCTTGGACGGAGTCACCATATATTTT. Its protein product is CASSLDGVTIYF. The rearrangement uses TRBV5-1 and TRBJ1-3; D is unclear. Germline V gene data show CDR1 as SGHRS and CDR2 as YFSETQ. Deletions cut 0 bases from V and 9 bases from J, with 7 bases between. CDR3 length: 12 amino acids. Combining the CDR3 with reference TRBV5-1 and TRBJ1-3 gives the whole variable domain KAGVTQTPRYLIKTRGQQVTLSCSPISGHRSVSWYQQTPGQGLQFLFEYFSETQRNKGNFPGRFSGRQFSNSRSEMNVSTLELGDSALYLCASSLDGVTIYFGEGSWLTVV.

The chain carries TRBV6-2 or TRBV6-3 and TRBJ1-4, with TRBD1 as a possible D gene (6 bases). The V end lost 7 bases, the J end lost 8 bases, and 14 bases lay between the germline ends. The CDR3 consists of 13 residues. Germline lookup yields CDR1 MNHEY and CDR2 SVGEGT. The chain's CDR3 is CASNPGGREKLFF. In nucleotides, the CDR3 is TGTGCCAGCAACCCCGGGGGGCGAGAAAAACTGTTTTTT.

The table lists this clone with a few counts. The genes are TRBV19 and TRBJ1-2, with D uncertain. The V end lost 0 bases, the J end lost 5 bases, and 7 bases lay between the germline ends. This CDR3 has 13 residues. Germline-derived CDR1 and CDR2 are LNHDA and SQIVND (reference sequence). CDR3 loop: CASSIDLEYGYTF. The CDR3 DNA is TGTGCCAGTAGTATAGACTTGGAGTATGGCTACACCTTC.

The CDR3 DNA reads TGTGCCAGCAGTATATACAATGAGCAGTTCTTC. This sequence encodes CASSIYNEQFF. This chain connects TRBV12-3 or TRBV12-4 to TRBJ2-1; D not certain. V gave up 5 bases and J gave up 4 bases, with 3 bases separating them. The CDR3 has 11 amino acids.

CDR3 residues: CASSVGTGGNQPQHF. As DNA, the CDR3 is TGTGCCAGCAGCGTAGGGACAGGGGGCAATCAGCCCCAGCATTTT. The rearrangement uses TRBV9 and TRBJ1-5, with 9 bases fitting TRBD1. Germline CDR1 and CDR2: SGDLS and YYNGEE. The CDR3 has 15 amino acids. With V trimmed by 0 bases and J by 2 bases, 0 bases remained unmatched.

CDR3 nucleotide sequence: TGTGCCAGCAGCTTGGAAGGGACAGGGTCTAACTATGGCTACACCTTC. Protein sequence: CASSLEGTGSNYGYTF. The chain employs TRBV5-4 and TRBJ1-2; TRBD1 aligns across 9 bases. Trimming at V came to 0 bases and at J to 0 bases, leaving 3 bases not matched to a gene. Germline CDR1 reads SGHNT; CDR2 reads YYREEE (reference sequence). CDR3 size: 16 residues.

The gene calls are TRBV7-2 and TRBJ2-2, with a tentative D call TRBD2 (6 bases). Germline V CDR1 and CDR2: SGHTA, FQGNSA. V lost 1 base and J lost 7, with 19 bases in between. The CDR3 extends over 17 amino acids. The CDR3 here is CASSLGLRLEGGGELFF. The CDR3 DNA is TGTGCCAGCAGCTTAGGGCTCCGACTAGAGGGCGGCGGGGAGCTGTTTTTT.

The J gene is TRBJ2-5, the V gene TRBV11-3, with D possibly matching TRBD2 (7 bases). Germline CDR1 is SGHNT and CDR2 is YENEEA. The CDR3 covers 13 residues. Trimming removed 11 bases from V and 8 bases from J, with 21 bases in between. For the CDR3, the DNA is TGTGCCTCTAAAGAGGGCGGGGGCAAAACCCAGTACTTC. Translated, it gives CASKEGGGKTQYF.

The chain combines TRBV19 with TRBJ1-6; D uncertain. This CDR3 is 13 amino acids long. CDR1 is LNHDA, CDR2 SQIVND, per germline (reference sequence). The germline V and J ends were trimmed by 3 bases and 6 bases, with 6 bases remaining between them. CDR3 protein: CASSMQANSPLHF. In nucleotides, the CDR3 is TGTGCCAGTAGTATGCAGGCTAATTCACCCCTCCACTTT.

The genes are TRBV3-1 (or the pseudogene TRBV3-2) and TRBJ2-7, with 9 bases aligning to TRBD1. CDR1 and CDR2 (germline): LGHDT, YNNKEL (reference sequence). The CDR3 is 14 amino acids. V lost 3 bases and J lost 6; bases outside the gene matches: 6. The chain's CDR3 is CASSQGQGISEQYF. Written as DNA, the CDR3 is TGTGCCAGCAGCCAGGGACAGGGAATTAGCGAGCAGTACTTC.

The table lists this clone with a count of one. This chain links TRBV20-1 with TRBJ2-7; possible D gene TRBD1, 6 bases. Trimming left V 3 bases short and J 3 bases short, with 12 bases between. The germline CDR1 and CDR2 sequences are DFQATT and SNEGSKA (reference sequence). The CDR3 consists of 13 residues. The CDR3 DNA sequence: TGCAGTGCTAGTGACAGGTCTTACTACGAGCAGTACTTC. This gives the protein CSASDRSYYEQYF.

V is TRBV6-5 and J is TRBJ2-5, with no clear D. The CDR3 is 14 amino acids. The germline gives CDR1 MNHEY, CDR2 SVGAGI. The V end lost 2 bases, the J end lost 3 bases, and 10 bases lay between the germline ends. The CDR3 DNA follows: TGTGCCAGCAGTTACGCGCCTCAGGAAGAGACCCAGTACTTC. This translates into CASSYAPQEETQYF.

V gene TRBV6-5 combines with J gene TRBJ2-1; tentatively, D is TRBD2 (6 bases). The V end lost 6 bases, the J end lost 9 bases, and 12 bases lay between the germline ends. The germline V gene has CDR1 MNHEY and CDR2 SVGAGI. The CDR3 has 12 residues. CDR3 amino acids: CASRMAGSEQFF. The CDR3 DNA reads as TGTGCCAGCAGAATGGCGGGGAGTGAGCAGTTCTTC.

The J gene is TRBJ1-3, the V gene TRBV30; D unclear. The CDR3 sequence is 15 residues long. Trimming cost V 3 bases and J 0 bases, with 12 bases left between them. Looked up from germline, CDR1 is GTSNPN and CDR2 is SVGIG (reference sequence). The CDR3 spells CAWSEWRLSGNTIYF. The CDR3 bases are TGTGCCTGGAGCGAATGGAGGCTCTCTGGAAACACCATATATTTT.

The CDR3 here is CATSHTPGQSNTEAFF. In DNA, the CDR3 is TGTGCCACCAGCCACACACCCGGACAGTCTAACACTGAAGCTTTCTTT. The rearrangement uses TRBV15 and TRBJ1-1, with TRBD1 as a possible D gene (6 bases). Trimming left V 5 bases short and J 2 bases short, with 18 bases between. CDR3 length: 16 amino acids. Germline CDR1 LNHNV, CDR2 YYDKDF (reference sequence).

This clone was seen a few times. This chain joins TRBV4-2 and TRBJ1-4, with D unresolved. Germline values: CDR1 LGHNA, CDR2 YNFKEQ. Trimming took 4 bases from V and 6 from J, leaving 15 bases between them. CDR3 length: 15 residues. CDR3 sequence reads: CASSPTTRAYEKLFF. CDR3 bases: TGTGCCAGCAGCCCCACCACGCGGGCGTATGAAAAACTGTTTTTT.

The CDR3 spells CASSPSHSAGGTEAFF. The CDR3 DNA reads as TGTGCCAGCTCACCAAGCCATTCGGCAGGGGGCACTGAAGCTTTCTTT. The chain uses TRBV18 and TRBJ1-1; 7 nucleotides align to TRBD1. This CDR3 has 16 amino acids. The ends lost 2 bases at V and 4 bases at J; junction bases unmatched: 10. Germline V gene data show CDR1 as KGHSH and CDR2 as LQKENI.

CDR3 nucleotides: TGTGCCAGCACACTACAGGGGTCGGGCACCGGGGAGCTGTTTTTT. Translated, it gives CASTLQGSGTGELFF. The rearrangement links TRBV7-9 to TRBJ2-2, with 7 nucleotides matching TRBD1. The V gene end was trimmed by 7 bases and the J gene end by 4 bases; junction bases not matched to a gene: 9. The V gene's germline CDR1 is SEHNR and CDR2 FQNEAQ (reference sequence). There are 15 residues in the CDR3.

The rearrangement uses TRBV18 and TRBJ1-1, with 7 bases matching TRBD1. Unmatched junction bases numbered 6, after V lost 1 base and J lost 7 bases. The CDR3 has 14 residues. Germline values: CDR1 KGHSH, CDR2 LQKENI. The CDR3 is CASSPRVQGDEAFF. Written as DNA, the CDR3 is TGTGCCAGCTCACCACGGGTGCAGGGGGATGAAGCTTTCTTT.

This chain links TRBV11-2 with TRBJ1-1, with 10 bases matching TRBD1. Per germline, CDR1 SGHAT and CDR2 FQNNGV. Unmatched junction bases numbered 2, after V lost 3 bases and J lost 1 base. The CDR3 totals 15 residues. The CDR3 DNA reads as TGTGCCAGCAGCTTCGACAGGGGGCAGAACACTGAAGCTTTCTTT. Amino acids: CASSFDRGQNTEAFF. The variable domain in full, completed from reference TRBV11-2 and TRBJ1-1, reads EAGVAQSPRYKIIEKRQSVAFWCNPISGHATLYWYQQILGQGPKLLIQFQNNGVVDDSQLPKDRFSAERLKGVDSTLKIQPAKLEDSAVYLCASSFDRGQNTEAFFGQGTRLTVV.

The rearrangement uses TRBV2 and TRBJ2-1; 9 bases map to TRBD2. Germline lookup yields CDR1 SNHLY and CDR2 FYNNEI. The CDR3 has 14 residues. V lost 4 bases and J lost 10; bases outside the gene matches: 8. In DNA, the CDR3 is TGTGCCAGCAGTGCCCCGGGACTAGCATACGAGCAGTTCTTC. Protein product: CASSAPGLAYEQFF.

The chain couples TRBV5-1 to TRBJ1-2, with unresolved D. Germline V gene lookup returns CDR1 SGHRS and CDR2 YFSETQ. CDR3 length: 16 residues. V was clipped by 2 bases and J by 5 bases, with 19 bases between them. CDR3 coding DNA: TGCGCCAGCAGCTTCTATGAGGGCAGCCTAGGGTATGGCTACACCTTC. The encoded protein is CASSFYEGSLGYGYTF.

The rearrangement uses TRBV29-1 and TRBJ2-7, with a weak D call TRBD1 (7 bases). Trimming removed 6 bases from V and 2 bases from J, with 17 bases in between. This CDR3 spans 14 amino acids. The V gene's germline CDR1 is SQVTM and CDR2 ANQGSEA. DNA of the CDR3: TGCAGCGTGGAGGGGGCCCTAATTACCTACGAGCAGTACTTC. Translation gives CSVEGALITYEQYF.

CDR3 sequence reads: CASSPIPGTDYQPQHF. CDR3 nucleotide sequence: TGTGCCAGCTCACCAATCCCCGGGACAGATTATCAGCCCCAGCATTTT. The gene calls are TRBV18 and TRBJ1-5, with 7 bases matching TRBD1. With 2 bases clipped from V and 5 bases from J, the junction kept 9 bases outside the gene matches. This CDR3 is 16 amino acids long. Per germline, CDR1 KGHSH and CDR2 LQKENI.

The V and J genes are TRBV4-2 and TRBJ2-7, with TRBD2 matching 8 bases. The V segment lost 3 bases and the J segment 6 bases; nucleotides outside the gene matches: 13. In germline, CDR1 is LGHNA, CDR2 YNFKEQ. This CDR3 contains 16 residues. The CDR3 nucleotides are TGTGCCAGCAGCCAGCCGTCTAGCGGGTTGTTACTCGAGCAGTACTTC. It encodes CASSQPSSGLLLEQYF.

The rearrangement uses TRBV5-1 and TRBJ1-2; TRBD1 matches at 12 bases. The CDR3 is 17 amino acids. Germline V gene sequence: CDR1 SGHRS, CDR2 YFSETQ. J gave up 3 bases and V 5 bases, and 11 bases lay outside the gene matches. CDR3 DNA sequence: TGCGCCAGCAGATACCGGGGACAGGGGGCCCTAGACTATGGCTACACCTTC. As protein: CASRYRGQGALDYGYTF.

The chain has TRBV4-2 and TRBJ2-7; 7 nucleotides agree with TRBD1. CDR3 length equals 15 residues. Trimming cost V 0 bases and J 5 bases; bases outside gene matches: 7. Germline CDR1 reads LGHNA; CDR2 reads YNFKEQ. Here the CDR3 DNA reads TGTGCCAGCAGCCAAGAGCACAGGGGTATTAACGAGCAGTACTTC. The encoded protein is CASSQEHRGINEQYF.

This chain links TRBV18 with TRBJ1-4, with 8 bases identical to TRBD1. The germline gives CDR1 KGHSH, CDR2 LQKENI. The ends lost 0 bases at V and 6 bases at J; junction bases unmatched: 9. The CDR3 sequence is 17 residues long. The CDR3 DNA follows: TGTGCCAGCTCACCACCGCTGGACAGGGAGGGATATGAAAAACTGTTTTTT. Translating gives CASSPPLDREGYEKLFF.

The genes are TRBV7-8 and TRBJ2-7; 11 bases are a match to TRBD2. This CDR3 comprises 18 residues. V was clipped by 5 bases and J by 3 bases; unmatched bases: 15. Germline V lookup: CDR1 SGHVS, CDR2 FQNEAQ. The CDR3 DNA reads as TGTGCCAGCAGCCCGCACCCCGATCGACTAGCGGGGTTCTACGAGCAGTACTTC. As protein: CASSPHPDRLAGFYEQYF.

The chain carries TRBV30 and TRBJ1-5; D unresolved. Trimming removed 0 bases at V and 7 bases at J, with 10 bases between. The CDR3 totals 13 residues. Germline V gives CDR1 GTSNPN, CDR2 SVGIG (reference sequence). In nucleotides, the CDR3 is TGTGCCTGGAGTGTAAACGAGGGACAGCCCCAGCATTTT. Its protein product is CAWSVNEGQPQHF.

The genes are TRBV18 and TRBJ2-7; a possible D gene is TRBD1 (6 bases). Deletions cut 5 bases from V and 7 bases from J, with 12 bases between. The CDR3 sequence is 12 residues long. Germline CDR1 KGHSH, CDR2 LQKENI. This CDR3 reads CASSLGAPEQYF. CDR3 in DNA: TGTGCCAGCTCATTGGGGGCCCCGGAGCAGTACTTC.